This T cell receptor beta chain originates from a study of blood T cell repertoires in COVID-19. In the study overall: T cells, B-cell-depleted T cells, or PBMCs supplied cDNA or gDNA.

The ends were cut back, 7 bases at V and 2 bases at J, with 10 bases in the middle. Germline V gene lookup returns CDR1 SNHLY and CDR2 FYNNEI. This CDR3 has 13 amino acids. Original data processing: Estimates of nucleated cell counts were drawn from the amplification of reference gene primers. This table comes from immunoSEQ multiplex PCR, and its TCRdb copy is limited to in-frame clones, with some not included. That table supplies the V and J calls and clone size; D and trimming were determined from the DNA. The sample consists of 400,000 to 500,000 clones, approximately 88% of them appearing once. Individuals drawn from approximately 26 US areas were about 18 to 90 years old. Membership in each cohort depended on participant-reported clinical history.

The sequencing sample was made of PBMCs or T cells enriched from blood (not recorded which). The chain uses TRBV2 and TRBJ2-3, with D unresolved. The sequence derives from a woman aged 40 to 49 who had recovered from COVID-19. The CDR3, as DNA: TGTGCCAGCAAGAACACCCCCACAGATACGCAGTATTTT. The encoded protein is CASKNTPTDTQYF.